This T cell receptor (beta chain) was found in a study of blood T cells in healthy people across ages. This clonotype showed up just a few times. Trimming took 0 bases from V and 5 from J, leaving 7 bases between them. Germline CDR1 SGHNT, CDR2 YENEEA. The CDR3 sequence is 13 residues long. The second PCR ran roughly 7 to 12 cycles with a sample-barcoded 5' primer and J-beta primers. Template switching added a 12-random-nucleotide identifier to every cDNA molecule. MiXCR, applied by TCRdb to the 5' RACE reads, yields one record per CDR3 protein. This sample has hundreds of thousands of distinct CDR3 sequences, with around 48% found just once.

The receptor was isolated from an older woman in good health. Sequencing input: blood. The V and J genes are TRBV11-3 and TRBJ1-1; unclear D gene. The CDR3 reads CASSLDAGTEAFF. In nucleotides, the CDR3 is TGTGCCAGCAGCTTAGATGCTGGTACTGAAGCTTTCTTT.